Listed here are 18 T cell receptor beta chains from one sample, sequenced in a study of Graves' ophthalmopathy and Graves' hyperthyroidism. Scientists amplified the TCR beta CDR3 regions from RNA transcripts. First-round RT-PCR employed HTBI primers, with a second-round multiplex PCR after it. TCRdb used MiXCR to reprocess the multiplex PCR reads, holding one entry per CDR3 protein. In the table there are 200,000 to 250,000 distinct CDR3 sequences, 20% to 25% of which are singletons. Sequencing used peripheral blood. These receptor sequences come from a woman between 50 and 59 years old with Graves' ophthalmopathy.

Only one count was recorded for this clonotype. The chain recombines TRBV7-2 with TRBJ1-5; D is possibly TRBD1 (6 bases). The CDR3 runs to 15 residues. CDR1 SGHTA and CDR2 FQGNSA come from the germline V gene. Deletions cut 2 bases from V and 5 bases from J, with 13 bases between. The CDR3 DNA reads as TGTGCCAGCAGCTTATGGGGGAGGACAGATCAGCCCCAGCATTTT. This gives the protein CASSLWGRTDQPQHF. Full variable domain (outside the CDR3, taken from reference TRBV7-2 and TRBJ1-5): GAGVSQSPSNKVTEKGKDVELRCDPISGHTALYWYRQSLGQGLEFLIYFQGNSAPDKSGLPSDRFSAERTGGSVSTLTIQRTQQEDSAVYLCASSLWGRTDQPQHFGDGTRLSIL.

Ten or more counts support this clonotype. The rearrangement uses TRBV6-1 and TRBJ1-5, with TRBD1 identical over 7 bases. J gave up 5 bases and V 6 bases, and 10 bases lay outside the gene matches. Germline CDR1 and CDR2: MNHNS and SASEGT. The CDR3 sequence is 15 residues long. Here the CDR3 reads CASSDRVGLDQPQHF. In DNA, the CDR3 is TGTGCCAGCAGCGACAGGGTCGGGCTAGATCAGCCCCAGCATTTT.

This clonotype was counted ten times or more. The chain combines TRBV6-1 with TRBJ2-5; 8 nucleotides line up with TRBD1. J gave up 4 bases and V 7 bases, and 14 bases lay outside the gene matches. This CDR3 region has 16 residues. CDR1 is MNHNS, CDR2 SASEGT, per germline. As DNA, the CDR3 is TGTGCCAGCATTCCCCCGGGACAGGTTACAGGAGAGACCCAGTACTTC. Its protein product is CASIPPGQVTGETQYF.

This clonotype was seen many times. Its ends do not fully match the called genes, so a read error is possible. V and J are TRBV2 and TRBJ1-5; D not resolved. This CDR3 has 15 residues. CDR1 SNHLY and CDR2 FYNNEI come from the germline V gene. The CDR3 DNA is TGTGCCAGCTGTGACCGGGGAGGTAGCAATCAGCCCCAGCATTTT. This codes for CASCDRGGSNQPQHF.

At least ten counts were recorded for this clonotype. One end of the junction fails to match germline, which may point to a read error. The chain is built from TRBV7-7 and TRBJ2-5; D ambiguous. The germline V gene has CDR1 SSHAT and CDR2 FNYEAQ (reference sequence). The CDR3 length is 14 residues. The CDR3 loop is CASSLGVGWETQYF. The CDR3 nucleotides are TGTGCTAGCAGCTTAGGAGTAGGTTGGGAGACCCAGTACTTC.

The chain employs TRBV5-1 and TRBJ1-2, with TRBD1 matching 7 bases. CDR1 and CDR2 (germline): SGHRS, YFSETQ. Unmatched junction bases numbered 5, after V lost 5 bases and J lost 4 bases. CDR3 length: 13 residues. The CDR3 here is CASSEGGSYGYTF. The CDR3 coding sequence is TGCGCCAGCAGTGAAGGGGGCTCCTATGGCTACACCTTC.

There are many counts of this clonotype. The rearrangement joins TRBV30 to TRBJ1-5; D is possibly TRBD1 (5 bases). The CDR3 extends over 14 amino acids. V was clipped by 1 base and J by 7 bases, with 14 bases between them. The germline V gene encodes CDR1 GTSNPN and CDR2 SVGIG (reference sequence). This CDR3 reads CAWSAQGVNQPQHF. The CDR3 DNA follows: TGTGCCTGGAGTGCCCAGGGTGTCAACCAGCCCCAGCATTTT.

This chain joins TRBV6-2 or TRBV6-3 and TRBJ1-5; no clear D gene. The CDR3 is 15 amino acids. Per the germline V gene, CDR1 is MNHEY and CDR2 is SVGEGT. Trimming removed 0 bases from V and 2 bases from J, with 8 bases in between. The CDR3 region has the DNA TGTGCCAGCAGTTACTCTCCCTCGGGCAATCAGCCCCAGCATTTT. Amino acid sequence: CASSYSPSGNQPQHF.

This clonotype was counted many times. The chain uses TRBV20-1 and TRBJ1-5; no firm D call. The V gene's germline CDR1 is DFQATT and CDR2 SNEGSKA (reference sequence). This CDR3 contains 15 residues. Trimming pared 3 bases from V and 1 base from J, leaving 13 bases between. CDR3 protein: CSASSGAGSNQPQHF. The CDR3 DNA follows: TGCAGTGCTAGTTCGGGTGCGGGAAGCAATCAGCCCCAGCATTTT.

This clonotype was recorded at least ten times. The chain carries TRBV12-3 or TRBV12-4 and TRBJ1-1; 7 bases match TRBD1. V shed 6 bases and J 0 bases; nucleotides not matched to a gene: 4. This CDR3 is built from 14 residues. CDR3 amino acids: CASSEGQMNTEAFF. The CDR3, as DNA: TGTGCCAGCAGCGAGGGACAGATGAACACTGAAGCTTTCTTT.

The gene calls are TRBV6-1 and TRBJ2-7, with D possibly TRBD1 on 6 matching bases. CDR3 length equals 13 residues. V was trimmed by 5 bases and J by 5 bases, leaving 13 bases between them. Per the germline V gene, CDR1 is MNHNS and CDR2 is SASEGT. CDR3 amino acids: CASSRDRIHEQYF. The DNA of the CDR3 is TGTGCCAGCAGTAGAGACAGGATCCACGAGCAGTACTTC.

This clonotype was seen repeatedly, ten times or more. The chain has TRBV7-2 and TRBJ2-5, with a tentative D call TRBD1 (5 bases). CDR1 and CDR2 (germline): SGHTA, FQGNSA. The CDR3 is 13 amino acids. Between the trimmed V and J ends, which lost 6 bases and 5 bases, there was a span of 13 bases. The CDR3, as DNA: TGTGCCAGCAGTCTCGACAGCCCGGAGACCCAGTACTTC. This codes for CASSLDSPETQYF. Full variable domain (remainder filled in from reference TRBV7-2 and TRBJ2-5): GAGVSQSPSNKVTEKGKDVELRCDPISGHTALYWYRQSLGQGLEFLIYFQGNSAPDKSGLPSDRFSAERTGGSVSTLTIQRTQQEDSAVYLCASSLDSPETQYFGPGTRLLVL.

This clonotype was detected a few times. In DNA form, the CDR3 reads TGTGCCAGCCAGAGAGCTCAGTTAAATGAGCAGTTCTTC. Protein product: CASQRAQLNEQFF. The chain carries TRBV6-5 and TRBJ2-1; the D is unclear. V was shortened by 8 bases and J by 7 bases, with 15 bases between the two germline ends. Germline V gives CDR1 MNHEY, CDR2 SVGAGI. The CDR3 loop spans 13 amino acids.

This clonotype was seen ten or more times. This rearrangement joins TRBV12-3 or TRBV12-4 to TRBJ1-5, with D possibly matching TRBD1 (5 bases). The CDR3 sequence is 16 residues long. The V gene lost 2 bases and the J gene lost 0 bases, with 11 bases spanning the gap. The chain's CDR3 is CASSLSAGGSNQPQHF. CDR3 DNA: TGTGCCAGCAGTTTAAGTGCGGGGGGTAGCAATCAGCCCCAGCATTTT.

The rearrangement uses TRBV6-4 and TRBJ2-2; perhaps TRBD1 as D (5 bases). The CDR3 runs to 16 residues. CDR1 MRHNA and CDR2 SNTAGT come from the germline V gene. V was cut by 2 bases and J by 4 bases, with 14 bases left in between. CDR3 coding DNA: TGTGCCAGCAGTGACCTTCAGGGAAGTGGCACCGGGGAGCTGTTTTTT. As protein: CASSDLQGSGTGELFF.

This chain uses TRBV28 with TRBJ2-7, with 7 bases that match TRBD1. The germline V gene has CDR1 MDHEN and CDR2 SYDVKM. The CDR3 contains 15 residues. With V trimmed by 6 bases and J by 0 bases, 8 bases remained unmatched. CDR3 nucleotide sequence: TGTGCCAGCAGACCAGGGGGTGATAGCTCCTACGAGCAGTACTTC. This codes for CASRPGGDSSYEQYF. Drawing the rest from reference TRBV28 and TRBJ2-7, the complete variable domain is DVKVTQSSRYLVKRTGEKVFLECVQDMDHENMFWYRQDPGLGLRLIYFSYDVKMKEKGDIPEGYSVSREKKERFSLILESASTNQTSMYLCASRPGGDSSYEQYFGPGTRLTVT.

This clonotype came up many times. The J gene is TRBJ1-1, the V gene TRBV11-2; TRBD1 might be the D (5 bases). This CDR3 has 15 amino acids. CDR1 SGHAT and CDR2 FQNNGV come from the germline V gene. V gave up 0 bases and J gave up 1 base, with 9 bases separating them. CDR3 coding DNA: TGTGCCAGCAGCTTAGATAGGGGCGCGAACACTGAAGCTTTCTTT. Translating it yields CASSLDRGANTEAFF.

This clonotype was counted at least ten times. This CDR3 is CASSYSNPSGYQETQYF. DNA of the CDR3: TGTGCCAGCAGTTACTCAAATCCTAGCGGGTACCAAGAGACCCAGTACTTC. The chain couples TRBV6-5 to TRBJ2-5; 8 bases fit TRBD2. Germline V gene sequence: CDR1 MNHEY, CDR2 SVGAGI. The CDR3 covers 17 residues. The V gene end was trimmed by 0 bases and the J gene end by 0 bases; junction bases not matched to a gene: 6.